A single sample gave rise to the 24 T cell receptor beta chains below, sequenced in a study of T cells in localized non-small cell lung cancer. The data were produced by immunoSEQ multiplex PCR, yet TCRdb's version contains in-frame clones alone and is incomplete. Of more than 2,500 clones in the sample, roughly a third were seen once. The material sequenced was normal lung tissue next to the tumor, taken before any cancer treatment. These receptors were taken from a male donor aged 60 or over with stage I squamous cell lung carcinoma.

By sample share, this clone is medium-sized. The rearrangement uses TRBV7-1 and TRBJ1-3, with 7 nucleotides matching TRBD1. TRBV7-1 is known as an ORF, though its function is uncertain. Trimming cost V 3 bases and J 4 bases; bases outside gene matches: 3. The CDR3 is 14 residues long. CDR3 protein: CASSSGQIGNTIYF. The CDR3 DNA follows: TGTGCCAGCAGCTCGGGACAGATAGGAAACACCATATATTTT.

The chain carries TRBV6-8 and TRBJ2-7, with a tentative D call TRBD2 (5 bases). The CDR3 covers 13 residues. Germline values: CDR1 MNHGY, CDR2 SAAAGT. V gave up 6 bases and J gave up 4 bases, with 13 bases separating them. CDR3 protein: CASSPIGGYEQYF. The DNA of the CDR3 is TGTGCCAGCAGCCCCATAGGAGGTTACGAGCAGTACTTC.

The rearrangement uses TRBV6-8 and TRBJ1-5, with a weak D call TRBD1 (5 bases). The germline V gene encodes CDR1 MNHGY and CDR2 SAAAGT. This CDR3 is 14 amino acids long. V lost 4 bases and J 5 bases, leaving 12 bases between the germline ends. CDR3 nucleotides: TGTGCCAGCAGTTGGGGGGGGAGGGATCAGCCCCAGCATTTT. It yields the protein CASSWGGRDQPQHF.

As concerns this clone: The junction and the germline gene differ at one end; a read error may be behind it. This rearrangement joins TRBV15 to TRBJ2-7; maybe TRBD1 (5 bases). Germline CDR1 LNHNV, CDR2 YYDKDF (reference sequence). The CDR3 has 14 residues. The CDR3 spells CASSLWAREHEQYF. The DNA for the CDR3 is TGTGCCAGCAGCTTGTGGGCCAGGGAACACGAGCAGTACTTC.

This clone has more than one count but fewer than ten. The V gene is TRBV19, the J gene TRBJ2-3; possibly TRBD1 for D (5 bases). Per germline, CDR1 LNHDA and CDR2 SQIVND (reference sequence). CDR3 length: 14 residues. The V gene lost 6 bases and the J gene lost 6 bases, with 16 bases spanning the gap. CDR3 coding DNA: TGTGCCAGTAGCCCCACAGGTCGGCTGGATACGCAGTATTTT. Its protein is CASSPTGRLDTQYF.

The chain recombines TRBV7-1 with TRBJ2-2, with TRBD1 matching 9 bases. TRBV7-1 is an ORF, with its function uncertain. Germline trimming cut 3 bases from V and 5 bases from J; bases unmatched to any gene: 4. The CDR3 runs 15 residues. The CDR3, as DNA: TGTGCCAGCAGCTCCTCGACAGGGGGGACCGGGGAGCTGTTTTTT. It codes for CASSSSTGGTGELFF.

The rearrangement joins TRBV11-3 to TRBJ2-1; D might be TRBD1 (6 bases). Trimming removed 5 bases from V and 0 bases from J, with 11 bases in between. Germline CDR1 is SGHNT and CDR2 is YENEEA. The CDR3 runs to 15 residues. CDR3 sequence reads: CASSTGTSSYNEQFF. The CDR3 nucleotides read TGTGCCAGCAGCACCGGGACAAGCTCCTACAATGAGCAGTTCTTC.

This clone qualifies as medium-sized. The chain's CDR3 is CASSLVAGVAGIGNEQFF. The DNA for the CDR3 is TGTGCCAGCAGCTTAGTTGCTGGGGTAGCGGGGATCGGTAATGAGCAGTTCTTC. The rearrangement joins TRBV11-3 to TRBJ2-1; 8 positions agree with TRBD2. The germline gives CDR1 SGHNT, CDR2 YENEEA. V was pared by 1 base and J by 7 bases, with 15 bases of the junction left unmatched. CDR3 length: 18 residues.

By share, this clone counts as large. CDR3 amino acids: CAWSFGTAGQPQHF. In nucleotides, the CDR3 is TGTGCCTGGAGTTTCGGGACAGCAGGGCAGCCCCAGCATTTT. The chain recombines TRBV30 with TRBJ1-5; 7 nucleotides line up with TRBD1. CDR3 size: 14 residues. V dropped 2 bases and J dropped 7; count of bases not matched to a gene: 8. Germline CDR1 GTSNPN, CDR2 SVGIG (reference sequence).

This clone was recorded a few times. The chain recombines TRBV11-3 with TRBJ1-2, with D tentatively TRBD1 (5 bases). CDR3 length: 17 residues. The V gene's germline CDR1 is SGHNT and CDR2 YENEEA. V lost 3 bases to trimming and J lost 2 bases, with 19 bases between them. The CDR3 is CASSLGWGSSSNYGYTF. The CDR3 region has the DNA TGTGCCAGCAGCTTGGGGTGGGGCAGCTCATCAAACTATGGCTACACCTTC.

By its share, this clone is medium-sized. This rearrangement joins TRBV6-8 to TRBJ2-2, with D uncertain. The CDR3 has 14 amino acids. Germline lookup yields CDR1 MNHGY and CDR2 SAAAGT. V was pared by 0 bases and J by 2 bases, with 4 bases between. The CDR3, as DNA: TGTGCCAGCAGTTACTCAGGAAACACCGGGGAGCTGTTTTTT. It codes for CASSYSGNTGELFF.

This chain links TRBV18 with TRBJ1-1; no reliable D call. The CDR3 loop spans 13 amino acids. Trimming left V 3 bases short and J 3 bases short, with 8 bases between. The V gene's germline CDR1 is KGHSH and CDR2 LQKENI. The CDR3 here is CASSPSADTEAFF. DNA of the CDR3: TGTGCCAGCTCACCCTCTGCGGACACTGAAGCTTTCTTT.

This chain uses TRBV19 with TRBJ1-2, with 9 positions matching TRBD1. The CDR3 runs to 13 residues. The germline CDR1 and CDR2 sequences are LNHDA and SQIVND (reference sequence). The V gene end was trimmed by 8 bases and the J gene end by 7 bases; junction bases not matched to a gene: 8. The CDR3 nucleotides read TGTGCCAGTGAACAGGGGGCTTTTGTTGGCTACACCTTC. Its translation is CASEQGAFVGYTF.

This chain connects TRBV5-1 to TRBJ2-1; 11 bases are shared with TRBD2. V shed 0 bases and J 8 bases; nucleotides not matched to a gene: 4. Looked up from germline, CDR1 is SGHRS and CDR2 is YFSETQ. The CDR3 is made up of 15 amino acids. The CDR3 DNA sequence: TGCGCCAGCAGCTTGGAAGGACTAGCGGGTTATGAGCAGTTCTTC. Translated, it gives CASSLEGLAGYEQFF.

In its sample, this clone ranks as medium-sized. The genes are TRBV28 and TRBJ2-3, with 10 positions matching TRBD1. The V segment lost 3 bases and the J segment 6 bases; nucleotides outside the gene matches: 6. The germline V gene encodes CDR1 MDHEN and CDR2 SYDVKM. The CDR3 contains 15 residues. CDR3 sequence: CASSLSGQGSDTQYF. The CDR3 DNA reads TGTGCCAGCAGTTTGTCGGGACAGGGGAGTGATACGCAGTATTTT.

This clone is classed as medium-sized. V usage is TRBV9 and J usage is TRBJ2-7; 9 bases match TRBD1. CDR3 length: 15 residues. Germline CDR1 reads SGDLS; CDR2 reads YYNGEE. The V and J ends lost 4 bases and 0 bases, in that order; junction bases with no gene match: 5. CDR3 residues: CASSPGTGLSYEQYF. CDR3 DNA: TGTGCCAGCAGCCCTGGGACAGGGCTCTCCTACGAGCAGTACTTC.

This clone was recorded a few times. The chain joins TRBV5-1 to TRBJ1-6, with D tentatively TRBD1 (6 bases). The CDR3 totals 14 residues. V was pared by 4 bases and J by 8 bases, with 13 bases between. Germline CDR1 reads SGHRS; CDR2 reads YFSETQ. CDR3 nucleotides: TGCGCCAGCAGCCTAGGACAGTTGGATTCACCCCTCCACTTT. Encoded protein: CASSLGQLDSPLHF.

This clone was seen only once. V gene TRBV14 combines with J gene TRBJ1-2; D possibly corresponds to TRBD1 (5 bases). The V gene lost 2 bases and the J gene lost 4 bases, with 11 bases spanning the gap. The CDR3 has 14 amino acids. Per the germline V gene, CDR1 is SGHDN and CDR2 is FVKESK. CDR3 sequence reads: CASSQMGGGYGYTF. CDR3 nucleotide sequence: TGTGCCAGCAGCCAAATGGGCGGGGGCTATGGCTACACCTTC. The whole variable domain, remainder taken from reference TRBV14 and TRBJ1-2, is EAGVTQFPSHSVIEKGQTVTLRCDPISGHDNLYWYRRVMGKEIKFLLHFVKESKQDESGMPNNRFLAERTGGTYSTLKVQPAELEDSGVYFCASSQMGGGYGYTFGSGTRLTVV.

The chain combines TRBV19 with TRBJ2-3; TRBD2 is a possible D gene (6 bases). This CDR3 comprises 14 residues. The V end lost 5 bases, the J end lost 5 bases, and 14 bases lay between the germline ends. The germline CDR1 and CDR2 sequences are LNHDA and SQIVND (reference sequence). The CDR3 protein is CASSLATRRDTQYF. DNA of the CDR3: TGTGCCAGTAGTCTAGCGACCCGAAGAGATACGCAGTATTTT.

This clone was seen only a few times. The V gene is TRBV6-8, the J gene TRBJ1-6; D is possibly TRBD1 (5 bases). This CDR3 has 15 residues. Germline CDR1 is MNHGY and CDR2 is SAAAGT. V was pared by 1 base and J by 7 bases, with 11 bases between. CDR3 sequence reads: CASSYFGTPNSPLHF. CDR3 in DNA: TGTGCCAGCAGTTACTTTGGGACTCCCAATTCACCCCTCCACTTT.

The rearrangement joins TRBV19 to TRBJ2-7, with D unclear. Trimming cost V 4 bases and J 0 bases, with 13 bases left between them. CDR1 and CDR2 from the germline V gene are LNHDA and SQIVND (reference sequence). CDR3 length equals 15 residues. The CDR3 loop is CASSTSHGISYEQYF. The DNA for the CDR3 is TGTGCCAGTAGTACCAGCCACGGAATCTCCTACGAGCAGTACTTC.

This clone is labeled medium-sized. CDR3 sequence: CASSVGGARTEAFF. The CDR3 DNA sequence: TGTGCCAGCAGCGTAGGTGGGGCCAGGACTGAAGCTTTCTTT. This sequence joins TRBV9 and TRBJ1-1, with TRBD1 as a possible D gene (5 bases). From germline, CDR1 is SGDLS and CDR2 YYNGEE. Trimming stripped 0 bases from V and 5 bases from J, with 11 bases between. The CDR3 covers 14 residues.

V is TRBV6-8 and J is TRBJ1-1; D unresolved. Between the trimmed V and J ends, which lost 6 bases and 4 bases, there was a span of 15 bases. Per the germline V gene, CDR1 is MNHGY and CDR2 is SAAAGT. The CDR3 consists of 14 residues. The CDR3 reads CASSPGLHSTEAFF. The CDR3 DNA is TGTGCCAGCAGCCCGGGCCTCCACAGCACTGAAGCTTTCTTT.

V usage is TRBV11-3 and J usage is TRBJ1-5; D is possibly TRBD1 (6 bases). Germline-derived CDR1 and CDR2 are SGHNT and YENEEA. With 3 bases removed from V and 7 bases from J, the gap between germline ends came to 16 bases. The CDR3 is 15 residues long. The CDR3 DNA is TGTGCCAGCAGCTTGTGGGGGGGGCAGAAACAGCCCCAGCATTTT. It codes for CASSLWGGQKQPQHF.